This is a list of T cell receptor beta chains from one sample in a study of CD8 T cells in Susac syndrome. MiXCR, run by TCRdb on the immunoSEQ multiplex PCR reads, gives a single entry per CDR3 protein. The sample yields some 260,000 distinct CDR3 sequences, about 85% seen once. The specimen sequenced was CD8+ T cells from PBMCs. Receptors originate from a human donor with multiple sclerosis. Each CDR3 is given with its conserved first and last residue. Rows may omit the clone size; those that give it use once, few, many or a size class.

clone size	J gene	V gene	CDR3 protein
once	TRBJ2-7	TRBV12-3/TRBV12-4	CASSLERRVTYEQYF
.	TRBJ2-7	TRBV9	CASSVAQASSYEQYF
.	TRBJ1-2	TRBV27	CASGFRAPRNYGYTF
.	TRBJ2-1	TRBV30	CAWSEGRNEQFF
.	TRBJ2-1	TRBV14	CASSQDLAGAYNEQFF
.	TRBJ1-5	TRBV6-6	CASSLRTGINQPQHF
.	TRBJ1-1	TRBV5-6	CASSPMGMNTEAFF
once	TRBJ1-1	TRBV28	CASSLFEKNTEAFF
.	TRBJ1-4	TRBV7-9	CASSYWKDGSNEKLFF
once	TRBJ2-1	TRBV12-3/TRBV12-4	CASSLPGRADEQFF
.	TRBJ2-3	TRBV11-2	CASTFSSMRGQYF
.	TRBJ1-6	TRBV6-1	CASRDRDRLISSPLHF
.	TRBJ1-1	TRBV5-4	CASSSLEGTEAFF
.	TRBJ2-7	TRBV28	CASSDETAGLFFYEQYF
.	TRBJ2-7	TRBV10-1	CASSVGEMSEQYF
few	TRBJ2-1	TRBV6-1	CASSAHEQFF
.	TRBJ2-1	TRBV7-9	CASSPLGENEQFF
.	TRBJ1-1	TRBV19	CASSPRTEPNTEAFF
.	TRBJ2-7	TRBV4-1	CASSLAAGWGYEQYF